A single sample gave rise to the 24 T cell receptor beta chains below, sequenced in a study of T cells after yellow fever vaccination. TCRdb re-derived calls from the 5' RACE reads in MiXCR, one entry per CDR3 protein. The sample includes about 360,000 distinct CDR3 sequences, around 6.4% of them seen just once. Material: PBMCs, obtained 5 days after the yellow fever booster vaccination. The receptor source for this set is a young man who received the YFV17D yellow fever vaccine.

In this sample, this clonotype turned up a few times. V and J are TRBV20-1 and TRBJ2-5; 7 nucleotides align to TRBD2. Germline assignment: CDR1 DFQATT and CDR2 SNEGSKA (reference sequence). Trimming took 0 bases from V and 13 from J; bases not matched to a gene: 8. The CDR3 consists of 12 residues. The CDR3 protein is CSAREGQREGYF. As DNA, the CDR3 is TGCAGTGCTAGAGAAGGCCAGCGGGAAGGGTACTTC.

This clonotype occurred a few times. This chain connects TRBV6-5 to TRBJ2-1; TRBD1 matches 7 bases. CDR1 MNHEY and CDR2 SVGAGI come from the germline V gene. The CDR3 totals 19 residues. Germline trimming cut 2 bases from V and 6 bases from J; bases unmatched to any gene: 19. The CDR3 sequence is CASSYQPLWTGASINEQFF. The CDR3 nucleotides are TGTGCCAGCAGTTACCAACCCCTTTGGACAGGTGCGTCCATCAATGAGCAGTTCTTC.

This clonotype occurred many times. The chain carries TRBV6-2 or TRBV6-3 and TRBJ2-5; D is unresolved. Trimming left V 5 bases short and J 4 bases short, with 11 bases between. The CDR3 runs 13 residues. CDR1 MNHEY and CDR2 SVGEGT come from the germline V gene. CDR3 nucleotides: TGTGCCAGCAGTAGAAATAGTCGAGAGACCCAGTACTTC. Protein product: CASSRNSRETQYF.

This clonotype has ten or more counts. CDR3 region: CSASWTGSYGYTF. The CDR3 region has the DNA TGCAGTGCTAGTTGGACAGGGAGCTATGGCTACACCTTC. The rearrangement uses TRBV20-1 and TRBJ1-2, with TRBD1 matching 8 bases. The CDR3 is 13 residues long. CDR1 is DFQATT, CDR2 SNEGSKA, per germline (reference sequence). V was pared by 3 bases and J by 4 bases, with 4 bases of the junction left unmatched.

This clonotype was recorded a few times. V is TRBV18 and J is TRBJ1-6; 7 bases match TRBD1. The CDR3 extends over 14 amino acids. V lost 5 bases and J lost 6; bases outside the gene matches: 4. The germline CDR1 and CDR2 sequences are KGHSH and LQKENI. In nucleotides, the CDR3 is TGTGCCAGCTCAAGCCGGGACAGTAATTCACCCCTCCACTTT. Protein: CASSSRDSNSPLHF.

The table lists this clonotype with many counts. CDR3 loop: CASSGAPKTQYF. The CDR3 bases are TGTGCCAGTTCAGGGGCCCCCAAGACCCAGTACTTC. The chain couples TRBV6-2 or TRBV6-3 to TRBJ2-5, with D perhaps TRBD1 (6 bases). V was pared by 9 bases and J by 6 bases, with 14 bases between. Looked up from germline, CDR1 is MNHEY and CDR2 is SVGEGT. The CDR3 spans 12 residues.

At least ten counts were recorded for this clonotype. The V and J genes are TRBV10-3 and TRBJ2-1, with D possibly being TRBD1 or TRBD2 (6 bases each). V lost 5 bases, J lost 3 bases, and 23 bases lay in between. CDR1 is ENHRY, CDR2 SYGVKD, per germline. The CDR3 spans 18 residues. CDR3 sequence: CAISRLEGGGFLYNEQFF. The CDR3 nucleotides read TGTGCCATCAGTCGTTTGGAGGGGGGAGGTTTTCTCTACAATGAGCAGTTCTTC.

Ten or more counts support this clonotype. This sequence joins TRBV28 and TRBJ1-6; D gene unclear. The V gene's germline CDR1 is MDHEN and CDR2 SYDVKM. This CDR3 has 11 amino acids. Between the trimmed V and J ends, which lost 5 bases and 9 bases, there was a span of 5 bases. DNA of the CDR3: TGTGCCAGCAGTGAGGGTTCACCCCTCCACTTT. Residues: CASSEGSPLHF.

This clonotype was observed a handful of times. This rearrangement joins TRBV18 to TRBJ2-1; D gene uncertain. V gave up 2 bases and J gave up 0 bases, with 8 bases separating them. This CDR3 contains 15 residues. CDR1 KGHSH and CDR2 LQKENI come from the germline V gene. The CDR3 coding sequence is TGTGCCAGCTCACCAGGACGGAGCTCCTACAATGAGCAGTTCTTC. Protein: CASSPGRSSYNEQFF. The whole variable domain, filled in from reference TRBV18 and TRBJ2-1, reads NAGVMQNPRHLVRRRGQEARLRCSPMKGHSHVYWYRQLPEEGLKFMVYLQKENIIDESGMPKERFSAEFPKEGPSILRIQQVVRGDSAAYFCASSPGRSSYNEQFFGPGTRLTVL.

This clonotype was recorded a few times. The chain uses TRBV7-8 and TRBJ2-2; D unresolved. V was clipped by 5 bases and J by 5 bases, with 9 bases between them. CDR3 size: 13 residues. The germline CDR1 and CDR2 sequences are SGHVS and FQNEAQ. The CDR3 spells CASSHIGTGELFF. The CDR3 nucleotides read TGTGCCAGCAGCCACATAGGTACCGGGGAGCTGTTTTTT.

There are a few counts of this clonotype. The chain links TRBV29-1 to TRBJ2-7; 8 nucleotides agree with TRBD2. Trimming removed 6 bases from V and 5 bases from J; junction bases left unmatched: 12. Germline CDR1 and CDR2: SQVTM and ANQGSEA. The CDR3 is made up of 14 amino acids. CDR3 coding DNA: TGCAGCGTGGTAAGCGGGAGTCTTAAGGACGAGCAGTACTTC. Translated: CSVVSGSLKDEQYF.

This clonotype was found a few times. The chain uses TRBV20-1 and TRBJ1-1, with D perhaps TRBD1 (6 bases). The germline CDR1 and CDR2 sequences are DFQATT and SNEGSKA (reference sequence). The CDR3 covers 15 residues. V lost 0 bases and J lost 3, with 14 bases in between. The CDR3 sequence: CSARDPAGADTEAFF. In DNA form, the CDR3 reads TGCAGTGCTAGAGATCCCGCAGGGGCAGACACTGAAGCTTTCTTT.

There are a few counts of this clonotype. V is TRBV5-1 and J is TRBJ2-1; TRBD2 matches at 12 bases. V was clipped by 2 bases and J by 10 bases; unmatched bases: 10. This CDR3 has 16 residues. Germline assignment: CDR1 SGHRS and CDR2 YFSETQ. The CDR3 here is CASSFELGLAGREQFF. The DNA for the CDR3 is TGCGCCAGCAGCTTTGAGTTAGGACTAGCGGGACGAGAGCAGTTCTTC.

This chain links TRBV10-1 with TRBJ2-1, with 10 bases fitting TRBD2. Germline lookup yields CDR1 WNHNN and CDR2 SYGVQD (reference sequence). This CDR3 region has 13 residues. Trimming removed 9 bases from V and 9 bases from J; junction bases left unmatched: 8. The CDR3 reads CASSGLASGEQFF. The CDR3 nucleotides are TGCGCCAGTTCGGGACTAGCGTCCGGTGAGCAGTTCTTC.

Many counts were recorded for this clonotype. V and J are TRBV10-3 and TRBJ2-7; the match to TRBD2 covers 7 bases. The CDR3 covers 15 residues. Germline V lookup: CDR1 ENHRY, CDR2 SYGVKD. With V trimmed by 6 bases and J by 6 bases, 14 bases remained unmatched. DNA of the CDR3: TGTGCCATCAGCCCTTCACTAGCGACGGGGATCGAGCAGTACTTC. Encoded protein: CAISPSLATGIEQYF.

This clonotype was recorded many times. CDR3 coding DNA: TGTGCCAGCACCCCCGTGGGGTTAACGAACACCGGGGAGCTGTTTTTT. The encoded protein is CASTPVGLTNTGELFF. V gene TRBV9 combines with J gene TRBJ2-2; D remains ambiguous. CDR3 length: 16 residues. Germline CDR1 SGDLS, CDR2 YYNGEE. Trimming pared 6 bases from V and 0 bases from J, leaving 15 bases between.

This clonotype was detected ten times or more. This chain links TRBV28 with TRBJ1-5; D possibly corresponds to TRBD1 (5 bases). The CDR3 has 16 amino acids. The V end lost 6 bases, the J end lost 2 bases, and 17 bases lay between the germline ends. From germline, CDR1 is MDHEN and CDR2 SYDVKM. CDR3: CASRLGVRFGNQPQHF. The DNA of the CDR3 is TGTGCCAGCAGATTAGGGGTTCGCTTTGGCAATCAGCCCCAGCATTTT.

The chain combines TRBV4-1 with TRBJ1-2; D is uncertain. The V gene's germline CDR1 is MGHRA and CDR2 YSYEKL. The CDR3 loop spans 12 amino acids. V lost 0 bases, J lost 7 bases, and 6 bases lay in between. For the CDR3, the DNA is TGCGCCAGCAGCCAAGAGTATGGTGGCTACACCTTC. Amino acids: CASSQEYGGYTF.

A note on this clonotype: With a much larger clone just one base away, this may be a read error. CDR3 region: CSVKGLAGVSGGELFF. The CDR3 DNA sequence: TGCAGCGTTAAAGGGCTAGCGGGAGTATCCGGTGGGGAGCTGTTTTTT. The rearrangement uses TRBV29-1 and TRBJ2-2, with TRBD2 matching over 10 bases. With 5 bases clipped from V and 8 bases from J, the junction kept 14 bases outside the gene matches. Germline V gene lookup returns CDR1 SQVTM and CDR2 ANQGSEA. CDR3 length: 16 residues.

The J gene is TRBJ2-6, the V gene TRBV7-8; D could derive from TRBD1 or TRBD2 (5 bases each). V lost 5 bases, J lost 1 base, and 15 bases lay in between. The CDR3 runs 17 residues. Germline V gene data show CDR1 as SGHVS and CDR2 as FQNEAQ. CDR3 region: CASSPPGRLSGANVLTF. Written as DNA, the CDR3 is TGTGCCAGCAGCCCACCGGGACGCTTATCTGGGGCCAACGTCCTGACTTTC. Full variable domain (missing parts from reference TRBV7-8 and TRBJ2-6): GAGVSQSPRYKVAKRGQDVALRCDPISGHVSLFWYQQALGQGPEFLTYFQNEAQLDKSGLPSDRFFAERPEGSVSTLKIQRTQQEDSAVYLCASSPPGRLSGANVLTFGAGSRLTVL.

This clonotype was found a few times. V and J are TRBV7-9 and TRBJ2-4, with 12 bases matching TRBD2. This CDR3 region has 18 residues. Trimming took 1 base from V and 1 from J; bases not matched to a gene: 5. The germline V gene has CDR1 SEHNR and CDR2 FQNEAQ (reference sequence). CDR3 residues: CASSLGLAGVGAKNIQYF. CDR3 coding DNA: TGTGCCAGCAGCTTAGGACTAGCGGGAGTGGGGGCCAAAAACATTCAGTACTTC. Filled out from reference TRBV7-9 and TRBJ2-4, the complete variable domain reads DTGVSQNPRHKITKRGQNVTFRCDPISEHNRLYWYRQTLGQGPEFLTYFQNEAQLEKSRLLSDRFSAERPKGSFSTLEIQRTEQGDSAMYLCASSLGLAGVGAKNIQYFGAGTRLSVL.

Many counts were recorded for this clonotype. The chain's CDR3 is CASSLETVSYEQYF. CDR3 DNA sequence: TGCGCCAGCAGCTTGGAGACGGTCTCCTACGAGCAGTACTTC. The chain combines TRBV5-1 with TRBJ2-7, with no clear D. This CDR3 region has 14 residues. V was pared by 0 bases and J by 0 bases, with 7 bases between. Per germline, CDR1 SGHRS and CDR2 YFSETQ.

This clonotype was picked up a small number of times. The chain employs TRBV7-8 and TRBJ1-4, with D hard to call. There are 18 residues in the CDR3. The V gene's germline CDR1 is SGHVS and CDR2 FQNEAQ. Trimming shortened V by 0 bases and J by 0 bases, and 14 bases separated the two germline ends. As DNA, the CDR3 is TGTGCCAGCAGCTTAGCGCTTGGGGTTCGGGCAACTAATGAAAAACTGTTTTTT. Encoded protein: CASSLALGVRATNEKLFF.

This clonotype was counted a few times. The V call is TRBV6-2 or TRBV6-3, the J call TRBJ2-6, with D perhaps matching TRBD1 (5 bases). The V gene's germline CDR1 is MNHEY and CDR2 SVGEGT. With 7 bases removed from V and 4 bases from J, the gap between germline ends came to 11 bases. This CDR3 contains 14 residues. The CDR3 DNA reads as TGTGCCAGCACCGAAAGGGGAGGGGCCAACGTCCTGACTTTC. It specifies CASTERGGANVLTF.